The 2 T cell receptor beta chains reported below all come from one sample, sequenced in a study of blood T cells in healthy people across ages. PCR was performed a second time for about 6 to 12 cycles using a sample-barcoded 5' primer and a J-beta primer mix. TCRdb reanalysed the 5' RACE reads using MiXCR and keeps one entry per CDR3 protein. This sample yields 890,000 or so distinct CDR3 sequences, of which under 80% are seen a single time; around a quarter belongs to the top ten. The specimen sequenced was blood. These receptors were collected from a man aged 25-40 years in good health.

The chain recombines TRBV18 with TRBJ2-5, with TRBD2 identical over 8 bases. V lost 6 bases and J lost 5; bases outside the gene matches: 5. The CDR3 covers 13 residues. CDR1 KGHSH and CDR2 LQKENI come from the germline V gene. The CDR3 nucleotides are TGTGCCAGCTCTCAGCGGGGGTCGGAGACCCAGTACTTC. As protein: CASSQRGSETQYF.

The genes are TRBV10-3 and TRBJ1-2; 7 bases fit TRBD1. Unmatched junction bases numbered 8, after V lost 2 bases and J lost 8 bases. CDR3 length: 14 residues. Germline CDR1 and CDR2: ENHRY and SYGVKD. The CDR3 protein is CAISEREGASGYTF. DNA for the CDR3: TGTGCCATCAGTGAGAGGGAGGGGGCGTCGGGCTACACCTTC.